Listed here are 30 T cell receptor beta chains from one sample, sequenced in a study of blood T cell repertoires in COVID-19. Profiled with immunoSEQ multiplex PCR; TCRdb holds only in-frame clones, not every one. Among approximately 210,000 clones listed, less than 85% were seen once. The sequenced sample was peripheral blood. The receptors here all came from a woman aged 80 or older with acute or convalescent COVID-19.

V and J are TRBV3-1 (or the pseudogene TRBV3-2) and TRBJ2-7; 8 nucleotides line up with TRBD2. Looked up from germline, CDR1 is LGHDT and CDR2 is YNNKEL (reference sequence). V shed 10 bases, J shed 3 bases, and the junction held 5 bases outside the gene matches. The CDR3 length is 12 residues. The DNA of the CDR3 is TGTGCCACCGGGGGGGCCAACTACGAGCAGTACTTC. Its translation: CATGGANYEQYF.

The chain carries TRBV4-1 and TRBJ2-3; D perhaps matches TRBD2 (5 bases). CDR1 and CDR2 from the germline V gene are MGHRA and YSYEKL. Deletions cut 2 bases from V and 2 bases from J, with 23 bases between. This CDR3 comprises 19 residues. In nucleotides, the CDR3 is TGCGCCAGCAGCCAATTCCCCCCGTTCCGGGGTAGCGACACAGATACGCAGTATTTT. This codes for CASSQFPPFRGSDTDTQYF.

The chain recombines TRBV11-3 with TRBJ1-1, with D unresolved. V was cut by 5 bases and J by 1 base, with 8 bases left in between. The CDR3 contains 13 residues. Looked up from germline, CDR1 is SGHNT and CDR2 is YENEEA. DNA of the CDR3: TGTGCCAGCAGCGTATTGTGGAACACTGAAGCTTTCTTT. Translated: CASSVLWNTEAFF.

This clone appeared a single time. V and J are TRBV7-3 and TRBJ2-5, with 11 bases aligning to TRBD2. The germline V gene encodes CDR1 SGHTA and CDR2 FQGTGA. The CDR3 is 15 residues long. Trimming cost V 5 bases and J 5 bases; bases outside gene matches: 7. CDR3 amino acids: CASSGGLAVVETQYF. The CDR3 DNA sequence: TGTGCCAGCAGCGGGGGACTAGCGGTAGTTGAGACCCAGTACTTC.

The V and J genes are TRBV4-1 and TRBJ1-1; D might be TRBD1 (6 bases). The CDR3 loop spans 16 amino acids. V was shortened by 1 base and J by 0 bases, with 12 bases between the two germline ends. CDR1 MGHRA and CDR2 YSYEKL come from the germline V gene. CDR3 protein: CASSQASGQMNTEAFF. CDR3 DNA: TGCGCCAGCAGCCAAGCCTCCGGACAGATGAACACTGAAGCTTTCTTT.

The chain uses TRBV3-1 (or the pseudogene TRBV3-2) and TRBJ1-1, with 7 positions matching TRBD1. The CDR3 covers 16 residues. After removal of 4 bases from V and 6 bases from J, the junction contained 14 bases not matched to a gene. Germline V gene lookup returns CDR1 LGHDT and CDR2 YNNKEL (reference sequence). Written as DNA, the CDR3 is TGTGCCAGCAGCCTATTGACCCCAAGGGGGCCGGCTGAAGCTTTCTTT. It specifies CASSLLTPRGPAEAFF.

The genes are TRBV7-2 and TRBJ1-1; maybe TRBD1 (5 bases). This CDR3 spans 16 amino acids. Germline CDR1 is SGHTA and CDR2 is FQGNSA. The V end was cut by 1 base, the J end by 3 bases, with 15 bases between. CDR3 amino acids: CASSLVGAVRDTEAFF. CDR3 coding DNA: TGTGCCAGCAGCTTAGTAGGGGCGGTCAGGGACACTGAAGCTTTCTTT.

The chain joins TRBV6-5 to TRBJ2-1, with D unclear. The CDR3 runs 11 residues. CDR1 and CDR2 (germline): MNHEY, SVGAGI. Trimming removed 4 bases from V and 12 bases from J, with 10 bases in between. CDR3 loop: CASSLYYVQFF. The CDR3, as DNA: TGTGCCAGCAGTTTGTACTATGTGCAGTTCTTC.

This clone was seen more than once but under ten times. The rearrangement joins TRBV5-5 to TRBJ1-5, with 9 bases matching TRBD1. V lost 1 base to trimming and J lost 5 bases; unmatched junction nucleotides: 7. In germline, CDR1 is SGHKS, CDR2 YYEKEE (reference sequence). CDR3 length: 16 residues. The CDR3 region is CASSLRLTGGHQPQHF. The DNA for the CDR3 is TGTGCCAGCAGCTTGCGGTTGACAGGGGGGCATCAGCCCCAGCATTTT.

The V gene is TRBV7-8, the J gene TRBJ1-5; 8 bases are shared with TRBD1. V lost 3 bases, J lost 0 bases, and 10 bases stayed unmatched. Germline V gene sequence: CDR1 SGHVS, CDR2 FQNEAQ. The CDR3 consists of 18 residues. CDR3: CASSFQPQGALSNQPQHF. CDR3 sequence (DNA): TGTGCCAGCAGCTTCCAGCCGCAGGGGGCACTTAGCAATCAGCCCCAGCATTTT.

V usage is TRBV11-3 and J usage is TRBJ2-7; 10 bases are a match to TRBD1. V lost 5 bases to trimming and J lost 4 bases; unmatched junction nucleotides: 8. CDR1 is SGHNT, CDR2 YENEEA, per germline. This CDR3 comprises 15 residues. CDR3 bases: TGTGCCAGCAGCCTCCGAAGGGACAGGGGATACGAGCAGTACTTC. Amino acids: CASSLRRDRGYEQYF.

The chain uses TRBV2 and TRBJ2-3, with D tentatively TRBD2 (7 bases). This CDR3 comprises 16 residues. Trimming took 7 bases from V and 2 from J, leaving 19 bases between them. Germline V CDR1 and CDR2: SNHLY, FYNNEI. CDR3 DNA sequence: TGTGCCAGCACCCCTGTGCGGGGGCCCCCCACAGATACGCAGTATTTT. This codes for CASTPVRGPPTDTQYF.

V and J are TRBV21-1 and TRBJ2-1; the table's D call TRBD1 went unverified against the DNA. TRBV21-1 represents a pseudogene. There are 13 residues in the CDR3. The CDR3 region is CAREGQGYNEQFF. CDR3 DNA: TGTGCCAGGGAAGGACAGGGCTACAATGAGCAGTTCTTC.

The rearrangement uses TRBV4-1 and TRBJ2-3; 8 bases fit TRBD2. The ends lost 0 bases at V and 5 bases at J; junction bases unmatched: 10. Germline CDR1 is MGHRA and CDR2 is YSYEKL. The CDR3 covers 17 residues. The CDR3 DNA reads TGCGCCAGCAGCCAAGATCGGGCCGGGGGGGCTGGAGATACGCAGTATTTT. It encodes CASSQDRAGGAGDTQYF.

This clone was found once. V is TRBV5-1 and J is TRBJ1-5; 9 positions match TRBD1. CDR1 and CDR2 from the germline V gene are SGHRS and YFSETQ. J was trimmed by 7 bases and V by 2 bases; bases with no gene match: 4. This CDR3 contains 14 residues. The CDR3 loop is CASSFGQGQQPQHF. The DNA of the CDR3 is TGCGCCAGCAGCTTCGGACAGGGGCAACAGCCCCAGCATTTT.

The rearrangement joins TRBV19 to TRBJ1-1; 9 bases fit TRBD1. The CDR3 runs to 14 residues. After removal of 5 bases from V and 3 bases from J, the junction contained 4 bases not matched to a gene. Germline CDR1 reads LNHDA; CDR2 reads SQIVND (reference sequence). Written as DNA, the CDR3 is TGTGCCAGTAGTTTTGACAGGGGGGACACTGAAGCTTTCTTT. Amino acids: CASSFDRGDTEAFF.

The gene calls are TRBV7-3 and TRBJ1-1; 7 nucleotides agree with TRBD1. V was clipped by 3 bases and J by 9 bases; unmatched bases: 10. Germline V gene sequence: CDR1 SGHTA, CDR2 FQGTGA. The CDR3 is made up of 14 amino acids. The CDR3 nucleotides read TGTGCCAGCAGCTTTATAGGGGGCGACCACAAAGCTTTCTTT. The encoded protein is CASSFIGGDHKAFF.

This chain uses TRBV4-3 with TRBJ1-1, with D possibly being TRBD1 (5 bases). The V and J ends lost 3 bases and 5 bases respectively, with 25 bases between them. Germline-derived CDR1 and CDR2 are LGHNA and YSLEER. The CDR3 spans 18 residues. The CDR3 DNA reads as TGCGCCAGCAGCCACCACATGCCCGGGGGGAAAGGAGGAACTGAAGCTTTCTTT. This encodes CASSHHMPGGKGGTEAFF.

This clone was detected a few times. CDR3 sequence reads: CASSPLDSGAGNTIYF. CDR3 nucleotide sequence: TGTGCCAGCTCACCCCTGGACAGTGGAGCTGGAAACACCATATATTTT. This chain uses TRBV18 with TRBJ1-3; possible D gene TRBD1, 6 bases. The germline CDR1 and CDR2 sequences are KGHSH and LQKENI. Trimming took off 3 bases at V and 2 bases at J, with 14 bases between the two ends. The CDR3 covers 16 residues.

This clone was found a few times. The chain carries TRBV18 and TRBJ2-2; 10 bases line up with TRBD1. Germline V CDR1 and CDR2: KGHSH, LQKENI. This CDR3 is built from 14 residues. With 6 bases clipped from V and 6 bases from J, the junction kept 4 bases outside the gene matches. CDR3 region: CASSGTGESGELFF. The CDR3 bases are TGTGCCAGCTCCGGGACAGGGGAATCCGGGGAGCTGTTTTTT.

This clone was detected once. V and J are TRBV6-5 and TRBJ2-5, with 7 bases lining up with TRBD1. J gave up 2 bases and V 5 bases, and 5 bases lay outside the gene matches. CDR3 size: 14 residues. CDR1 is MNHEY and CDR2 is SVGAGI in the germline V gene. The CDR3 nucleotides read TGTGCCAGCAGTCCCCGGACAGGACAAGAGACCCAGTACTTC. It encodes CASSPRTGQETQYF.

The rearrangement links TRBV6-5 to TRBJ1-1, with TRBD1 identical over 7 bases. CDR3 length: 14 amino acids. Germline CDR1 is MNHEY and CDR2 is SVGAGI. The ends lost 6 bases at V and 1 base at J; junction bases unmatched: 5. CDR3 DNA: TGTGCCAGCAGAAAGACAGGGTCGAACACTGAAGCTTTCTTT. It is translated as CASRKTGSNTEAFF.

A remark on this clone: Being one base from a much bigger clone, this may be a read error. This sample includes further DNA sequences coding for the same CDR3. This chain connects TRBV7-8 to TRBJ1-6; a possible D gene is TRBD1 (6 bases). With 1 base removed from V and 7 bases from J, the gap between germline ends came to 8 bases. This CDR3 has 14 amino acids. Germline CDR1 SGHVS, CDR2 FQNEAQ. The DNA for the CDR3 is TGTGCCAGCAGCTTAGACAGGGTCAATTCACCCCTCCACTTT. This gives the protein CASSLDRVNSPLHF.

V and J are TRBV15 and TRBJ1-4, with 7 bases fitting TRBD1. The CDR3 consists of 13 residues. Unmatched junction bases numbered 2, after V lost 3 bases and J lost 7 bases. Per the germline V gene, CDR1 is LNHNV and CDR2 is YYDKDF (reference sequence). CDR3: CATSRQGVEKLFF. In nucleotides, the CDR3 is TGTGCCACCAGCAGGCAGGGGGTTGAAAAACTGTTTTTT.

The chain uses TRBV2 and TRBJ1-6; 9 nucleotides match TRBD1. CDR1 is SNHLY and CDR2 is FYNNEI in the germline V gene. CDR3 size: 16 residues. Trimming cost V 2 bases and J 5 bases; bases outside gene matches: 4. The CDR3 region is CASSESGTGNNSPLHF. CDR3 nucleotides: TGTGCCAGCAGTGAAAGCGGGACAGGGAATAATTCACCCCTCCACTTT.

The chain carries TRBV23-1 and TRBJ2-1; D not resolved. TRBV23-1 is given ORF status, its function remaining uncertain. Trimming shortened V by 7 bases and J by 1 base, and 11 bases separated the two germline ends. The CDR3 is 14 residues long. DNA of the CDR3: TGCGCCAGCACCCCTCATAGTTCCTACAATGAGCAGTTCTTC. Encoded protein: CASTPHSSYNEQFF.

V is TRBV2 and J is TRBJ1-2, with a tentative D call TRBD1 (6 bases). The CDR3 contains 13 residues. V lost 3 bases, J lost 7 bases, and 12 bases lay in between. CDR1 and CDR2 (germline): SNHLY, FYNNEI. This CDR3 reads CASSEAGVFGYTF. CDR3 coding DNA: TGTGCCAGCAGTGAGGCAGGGGTTTTTGGCTACACCTTC. The variable domain in full, completed from reference TRBV2 and TRBJ1-2, reads EPEVTQTPSHQVTQMGQEVILRCVPISNHLYFYWYRQILGQKVEFLVSFYNNEISEKSEIFDDQFSVERPDGSNFTLKIRSTKLEDSAMYFCASSEAGVFGYTFGSGTRLTVV.

This chain connects TRBV11-2 to TRBJ1-1; no definite D call. CDR1 and CDR2 from the germline V gene are SGHAT and FQNNGV. This CDR3 has 12 residues. Trimming took 2 bases from V and 6 from J, leaving 7 bases between them. The CDR3 DNA sequence: TGTGCCAGCAGCTTACACAGCTCTGAAGCTTTCTTT. This gives the protein CASSLHSSEAFF.

This clone was seen a few times. The rearrangement uses TRBV30 and TRBJ1-4, with D tentatively TRBD1 (5 bases). CDR1 is GTSNPN and CDR2 is SVGIG in the germline V gene (reference sequence). Trimming cost V 4 bases and J 8 bases, with 20 bases left between them. This CDR3 spans 15 amino acids. The CDR3 loop is CAWNPIDSLREKLFF. CDR3 sequence (DNA): TGTGCCTGGAACCCGATAGACAGTTTGCGAGAAAAACTGTTTTTT.

The chain recombines TRBV10-3 with TRBJ1-1; 7 bases fit TRBD1. The CDR3 runs to 12 residues. Germline CDR1 is ENHRY and CDR2 is SYGVKD. Trimming cost V 8 bases and J 3 bases; bases outside gene matches: 3. The chain's CDR3 is CAIGDRDTEAFF. DNA for the CDR3: TGTGCCATCGGAGACAGGGACACTGAAGCTTTCTTT.